This T cell receptor beta chain was captured in a study of long-term antiretroviral therapy in people with HIV. V lost 5 bases and J 5 bases, leaving 16 bases between the germline ends. CDR1 SGHAT and CDR2 FQNNGV come from the germline V gene. This CDR3 spans 14 amino acids. Survey-level immunoSEQ v3.0 assays were run. Assay used: immunoSEQ multiplex PCR; TCRdb lists only in-frame clones, some missing. This table holds some 15,000 clones, around 83% found once. The V gene is TRBV11-2, the J gene TRBJ2-7, with D perhaps TRBD1 (5 bases). This clonotype was obtained from a young man with HIV. Sequences were derived from unsorted PBMCs, sampled 0.4 years after starting antiretroviral therapy. The CDR3 region is CASSQVVWGNEQYF. The CDR3, as DNA: TGTGCCAGCAGCCAAGTGGTCTGGGGCAACGAGCAGTACTTC.